Below, one T cell receptor (beta chain) is given with its context. V shed 5 bases and J 3 bases; nucleotides not matched to a gene: 6. Germline CDR1 and CDR2: SGHRS and YFSETQ. The CDR3 is 15 amino acids. This specimen comes from a study of blood T cell repertoires in COVID-19. Study-level background: Some COVID-19 samples were acute and others convalescent; all came from the United States, Italy and Spain. PBMCs, B-cell-depleted T cells, or T cells were the source of the cDNA or gDNA that made up the material.

Per the original data handling: Amplifying reference gene primers gave estimates of nucleated cell counts. TCRdb keeps only in-frame clones here, not all; method: immunoSEQ multiplex PCR. The V and J calls and the clone size are those of that table, but D and trimming were determined from the DNA. The profile shows nearly 95,000 clones, about 80% of them singletons. The chain has TRBV5-1 and TRBJ2-3; 10 nucleotides match TRBD1. The sample consisted of peripheral blood. This TCR came from a human donor in a cohort sampled during active COVID-19. The CDR3 region is CASRSGTGVTDTQYF. The CDR3 DNA sequence: TGCGCCAGCAGATCCGGGACAGGGGTGACAGATACGCAGTATTTT.